This entry lists 21 T cell receptor beta chains sequenced from one sample in a study of T cells in Graves' hyperthyroidism and ophthalmopathy. There were TCR beta CDR3 regions amplified from RNA transcripts. HTBI primers were the set used in a first-round RT-PCR of the TCR CDR3. TCRdb analysed the multiplex PCR reads with MiXCR anew, one entry per CDR3 protein. The sample has just over 550,000 distinct CDR3 sequences; 46% are singletons. The sample was peripheral blood or thyroid tissue (not recorded which). Source of these receptors: a woman under 30 with Graves' hyperthyroidism.

J is TRBJ1-2 and V is TRBV7-2; D perhaps matches TRBD1 (5 bases). The CDR3 extends over 13 amino acids. Germline V gene sequence: CDR1 SGHTA, CDR2 FQGNSA. V lost 1 base and J 6 bases, leaving 9 bases between the germline ends. The DNA of the CDR3 is TGTGCCAGCAGCTTAGAGGCGGGGCATGGCTACACCTTC. Its protein product is CASSLEAGHGYTF.

The chain is built from TRBV9 and TRBJ1-4; possibly TRBD1 for D (5 bases). Between the trimmed V and J ends, which lost 4 bases and 15 bases, there was a span of 16 bases. This CDR3 is built from 12 residues. Germline CDR1 SGDLS, CDR2 YYNGEE. CDR3 protein: CASSQDQGALFF. The CDR3 nucleotides are TGTGCCAGCAGCCAAGATCAAGGGGCTTTGTTTTTT.

The chain has TRBV24-1 and TRBJ1-1; no clear D. The CDR3 length is 15 residues. From germline, CDR1 is KGHDR and CDR2 SFDVKD. The V and J ends lost 4 bases and 1 base respectively, with 12 bases between them. The CDR3 coding sequence is TGTGCCACCAGTGACCCCGGGAGCTCGAACACTGAAGCTTTCTTT. It codes for CATSDPGSSNTEAFF.

The J gene is TRBJ2-2, the V gene TRBV11-1, with D hard to call. Deletions cut 2 bases from V and 6 bases from J, with 7 bases between. Germline V gives CDR1 SGHAT, CDR2 FQDESV (reference sequence). The CDR3 consists of 13 residues. The CDR3 protein is CASSLSDAGELFF. CDR3 nucleotide sequence: TGTGCCAGCAGCTTATCTGACGCCGGGGAGCTGTTTTTT. The whole variable domain, remainder taken from reference TRBV11-1 and TRBJ2-2, is EAEVAQSPRYKITEKSQAVAFWCDPISGHATLYWYRQILGQGPELLVQFQDESVVDDSQLPKDRFSAERLKGVDSTLKIQPAELGDSAMYLCASSLSDAGELFFGEGSRLTVL.

V usage is TRBV29-1 and J usage is TRBJ1-4; perhaps TRBD1 as D (5 bases). This CDR3 has 12 residues. Germline values: CDR1 SQVTM, CDR2 ANQGSEA. Deletions cut 8 bases from V and 8 bases from J, with 15 bases between. The CDR3 sequence: CSLRGVPEKLFF. For the CDR3, the DNA is TGCAGCTTGAGAGGGGTTCCGGAAAAACTGTTTTTT.

This clonotype was seen many times. The CDR3 sequence is CATSDPGSDGNQPQHF. The CDR3 bases are TGTGCCACCAGTGATCCCGGGTCCGACGGCAATCAGCCCCAGCATTTT. The chain uses TRBV24-1 and TRBJ1-5; D uncertain. V lost 3 bases and J 2 bases, leaving 13 bases between the germline ends. Germline V CDR1 and CDR2: KGHDR, SFDVKD. The CDR3 extends over 16 amino acids.

With regard to this clonotype: An end of the junction does not agree with germline; a read error may underlie this. The J gene is TRBJ1-6, the V gene TRBV10-2; D is uncertain. In germline, CDR1 is WSHSY, CDR2 SAAADI. This CDR3 contains 12 residues. This chain's CDR3 is CASRAPGSPLHF. The CDR3 DNA reads TGTGCCAGCCGGGCTCCGGGTTCACCCCTCCACTTT.

Points on this clonotype: A clone one base away is much larger, so this may be a read error. The rearrangement joins TRBV2 to TRBJ2-7; tentatively, D is TRBD2 (5 bases). The CDR3 covers 10 residues. CDR1 and CDR2 from the germline V gene are SNHLY and FYNNEI. This CDR3 reads CVSIGLEQYF. CDR3 DNA: TGTGTCAGCATTGGACTCGAGCAGTACTTC. Variable domain in full (rest from reference TRBV2 and TRBJ2-7): EPEVTQTPSHQVTQMGQEVILRCVPISNHLYFYWYRQILGQKVEFLVSFYNNEISEKSEIFDDQFSVERPDGSNFTLKIRSTKLEDSAMYFCVSIGLEQYFGPGTRLTVT.

This clonotype was observed at least ten times. The chain is built from TRBV7-2 and TRBJ2-7, with D possibly TRBD2 on 6 matching bases. CDR1 and CDR2 from the germline V gene are SGHTA and FQGNSA. Trimming left V 3 bases short and J 0 bases short, with 6 bases between. This CDR3 is 13 amino acids long. The CDR3, as DNA: TGTGCCAGCAGCTTGGGACTCTCCTACGAGCAGTACTTC. Its translation is CASSLGLSYEQYF.

The rearrangement joins TRBV5-1 to TRBJ2-7; perhaps D is TRBD1 or TRBD2 (5 bases each). Germline CDR1 SGHRS, CDR2 YFSETQ. Trimming left V 3 bases short and J 5 bases short, with 15 bases between. The CDR3 has 14 residues. CDR3 amino acids: CASSSRDGRDEQYF. In DNA form, the CDR3 reads TGCGCCAGCAGCTCCAGGGACGGCCGGGACGAGCAGTACTTC.

A few counts support this clonotype. The chain couples TRBV10-3 to TRBJ1-3, with D tentatively TRBD1 (5 bases). This CDR3 has 15 amino acids. The germline gives CDR1 ENHRY, CDR2 SYGVKD. V dropped 4 bases and J dropped 0 bases, with 10 bases sitting between them. The CDR3 DNA reads as TGTGCCATCAGTGCGGGACCGGCCTCTGGAAACACCATATATTTT. It yields the protein CAISAGPASGNTIYF.

This clonotype was picked up a small number of times. V usage is TRBV7-2 and J usage is TRBJ2-7, with D possibly being TRBD1 (6 bases). Per the germline V gene, CDR1 is SGHTA and CDR2 is FQGNSA. V dropped 6 bases and J dropped 3 bases, with 12 bases sitting between them. CDR3 length: 13 residues. The CDR3, as DNA: TGTGCCAGCAGTTTAAGGACAGTCTACGAGCAGTACTTC. It encodes CASSLRTVYEQYF.

The V and J genes are TRBV7-9 and TRBJ1-3, with no clear D. Trimming took off 5 bases at V and 8 bases at J, with 16 bases between the two ends. The CDR3 runs 14 residues. Germline assignment: CDR1 SEHNR and CDR2 FQNEAQ (reference sequence). The CDR3 region has the DNA TGTGCCAGCAGCGCAAACCAAATCCGGGACACCATATATTTT. Protein sequence: CASSANQIRDTIYF. Filled out from reference TRBV7-9 and TRBJ1-3, the complete variable domain reads DTGVSQNPRHKITKRGQNVTFRCDPISEHNRLYWYRQTLGQGPEFLTYFQNEAQLEKSRLLSDRFSAERPKGSFSTLEIQRTEQGDSAMYLCASSANQIRDTIYFGEGSWLTVV.

This sequence joins TRBV29-1 and TRBJ1-4; 7 bases fit TRBD1. From germline, CDR1 is SQVTM and CDR2 ANQGSEA. The CDR3 length is 15 residues. CDR3 DNA: TGCAGTGCGCCGAACAGGGGTGGAACTAATGAAAAACTGTTTTTT. The encoded protein is CSAPNRGGTNEKLFF.

The chain joins TRBV7-3 to TRBJ2-7, with D unresolved. In germline, CDR1 is SGHTA, CDR2 FQGTGA. The CDR3 is 11 residues long. V was shortened by 5 bases and J by 6 bases, with 8 bases between the two germline ends. The CDR3: CASSQSLEQYF. The CDR3 DNA follows: TGTGCCAGCAGCCAGTCTCTCGAGCAGTACTTC.

This clonotype was recorded at least ten times. The J gene is TRBJ1-1, the V gene TRBV7-9, with D possibly matching TRBD1 (5 bases). CDR1 and CDR2 (germline): SEHNR, FQNEAQ (reference sequence). V was pared by 5 bases and J by 4 bases, with 14 bases between. The CDR3 is 14 residues long. The CDR3 loop reads CASSLLIRGTEAFF. CDR3 sequence (DNA): TGTGCCAGCAGCCTGCTCATTAGGGGCACTGAAGCTTTCTTT.

This clonotype turned up a few times. The J gene is TRBJ2-7, the V gene TRBV7-9; a possible D gene is TRBD1 (6 bases). Germline V lookup: CDR1 SEHNR, CDR2 FQNEAQ (reference sequence). V was shortened by 7 bases and J by 2 bases, with 18 bases between the two germline ends. This CDR3 comprises 15 residues. CDR3 DNA sequence: TGTGCCAGCAACCCAACCGGGACACCAGCCTACGAGCAGTACTTC. This encodes CASNPTGTPAYEQYF. Full variable domain (rest looked up from reference TRBV7-9 and TRBJ2-7): DTGVSQNPRHKITKRGQNVTFRCDPISEHNRLYWYRQTLGQGPEFLTYFQNEAQLEKSRLLSDRFSAERPKGSFSTLEIQRTEQGDSAMYLCASNPTGTPAYEQYFGPGTRLTVT.

This clonotype was seen only a few times. This chain links TRBV19 with TRBJ1-5; D may be TRBD1 (5 bases). Germline V lookup: CDR1 LNHDA, CDR2 SQIVND (reference sequence). CDR3 length: 15 amino acids. V lost 5 bases and J 2 bases, leaving 13 bases between the germline ends. The CDR3, as DNA: TGTGCCAGTAGTCCCCGAGGGGAGGGCAATCAGCCCCAGCATTTT. Translation gives CASSPRGEGNQPQHF.

The V and J genes are TRBV7-9 and TRBJ1-1; 9 nucleotides match TRBD1. CDR3 length equals 15 residues. After removal of 3 bases from V and 4 bases from J, the junction contained 6 bases not matched to a gene. In germline, CDR1 is SEHNR, CDR2 FQNEAQ (reference sequence). The DNA for the CDR3 is TGTGCCAGCAGCTTCTTGGGGACAGGGAGCACTGAAGCTTTCTTT. It is translated as CASSFLGTGSTEAFF.

The V and J genes are TRBV29-1 and TRBJ2-7, with D maybe TRBD1 (7 bases). Trimming removed 3 bases from V and 5 bases from J, with 17 bases in between. The germline CDR1 and CDR2 sequences are SQVTM and ANQGSEA. This CDR3 contains 14 residues. The CDR3 spells CSVEAGGKLDEQYF. In nucleotides, the CDR3 is TGCAGCGTTGAGGCAGGGGGGAAGCTTGACGAGCAGTACTTC.

This chain connects TRBV7-6 to TRBJ1-1; TRBD1 matches 9 bases. CDR3 length: 13 amino acids. In germline, CDR1 is SGHVS, CDR2 FNYEAQ. The ends lost 4 bases at V and 9 bases at J; junction bases unmatched: 6. This CDR3 is CASSSGTGLQAFF. As DNA, the CDR3 is TGTGCCAGCAGCTCTGGGACAGGGCTTCAAGCTTTCTTT. The full variable domain, completed using reference TRBV7-6 and TRBJ1-1, is GAGVSQSPRYKVTKRGQDVALRCDPISGHVSLYWYRQALGQGPEFLTYFNYEAQQDKSGLPNDRFSAERPEGSISTLTIQRTEQRDSAMYRCASSSGTGLQAFFGQGTRLTVV.